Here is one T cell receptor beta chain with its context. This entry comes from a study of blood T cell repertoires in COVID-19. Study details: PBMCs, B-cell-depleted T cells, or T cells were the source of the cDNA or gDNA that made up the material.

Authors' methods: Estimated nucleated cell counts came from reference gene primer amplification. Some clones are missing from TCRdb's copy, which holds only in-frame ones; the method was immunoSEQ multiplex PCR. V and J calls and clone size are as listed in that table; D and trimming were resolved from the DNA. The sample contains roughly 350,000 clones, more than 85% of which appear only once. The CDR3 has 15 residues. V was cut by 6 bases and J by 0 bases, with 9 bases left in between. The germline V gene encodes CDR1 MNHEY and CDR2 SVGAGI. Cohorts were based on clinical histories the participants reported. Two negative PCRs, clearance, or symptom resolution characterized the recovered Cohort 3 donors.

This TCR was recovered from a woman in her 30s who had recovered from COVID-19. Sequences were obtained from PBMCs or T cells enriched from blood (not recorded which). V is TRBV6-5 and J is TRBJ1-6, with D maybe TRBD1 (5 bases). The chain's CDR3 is CASRRDSSYNSPLHF. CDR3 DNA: TGTGCCAGCAGACGTGACAGCTCCTATAATTCACCCCTCCACTTT.